A selection of T cell receptor beta chains follows, all from one sample in a study of cytomegalovirus exposure and HLA in healthy donors. Only in-frame clones appear in the TCRdb table, and some are missing; sequencing was by immunoSEQ multiplex PCR. This table has 100,000 or so clones, 70% to 90% appearing once. The specimen was PBMCs. These receptors all stem from a woman aged 18-30 years in good health and CMV-seropositive. Both conserved end residues are part of each CDR3. Fields, in order: J gene, V gene, D gene, clone size, CDR3 protein, CDR3 DNA. The D gene is left open where the match is weak. Not every row has a clone size; where given, it reads once, few, many or a size class.

TRBJ2-2 | TRBV30 | TRBD2 | NA | CAWKGLAGQSGELFF | TGTGCCTGGAAAGGACTAGCGGGACAGTCCGGGGAGCTGTTTTTT
TRBJ1-3 | TRBV5-6 | NA | NA | CASSSAGDSGNTIYF | TGTGCCAGCAGCTCCGCAGGGGACTCTGGAAACACCATATATTTT
TRBJ2-1 | TRBV7-2 | TRBD2 | NA | CASSTQSGGDSYNEQFF | TGTGCCAGCAGCACCCAGAGCGGGGGGGACTCCTACAATGAGCAGTTCTTC
TRBJ1-4 | TRBV6-6 | TRBD1 | NA | CASSLQGREKLFF | TGTGCCAGCAGTTTACAGGGGAGGGAAAAACTGTTTTTT
TRBJ1-1 | TRBV6-1 | NA | NA | CASSPTGPNTEAFF | TGTGCCAGCAGTCCGACAGGCCCGAACACTGAAGCTTTCTTT
TRBJ1-5 | TRBV6-5 | TRBD1 | NA | CATNRGLGQPQHF | TGTGCCACCAACAGGGGGCTAGGGCAGCCCCAGCATTTT
TRBJ1-2 | TRBV6-1 | NA | few | CASSDSALAYGYTF | TGTGCCAGCAGTGATTCGGCCTTAGCTTATGGCTACACCTTC
TRBJ1-2 | TRBV7-9 | TRBD1 | NA | CASSLGGTGELNGYTF | TGTGCCAGCAGCTTAGGTGGGACAGGGGAGTTAAATGGCTACACCTTC
TRBJ2-1 | TRBV29-1 | TRBD1 | NA | CSVGTGDTYNEQFF | TGCAGCGTTGGGACAGGTGATACCTACAATGAGCAGTTCTTC
TRBJ1-1 | TRBV5-1 | NA | once | CASRKDGGNTEAFF | TGCGCCAGCCGGAAGGACGGGGGGAACACTGAAGCTTTCTTT
TRBJ1-1 | TRBV6-5 | NA | NA | CASSYRQNTEAFF | TGTGCCAGCAGTTACCGACAGAACACTGAAGCTTTCTTT
TRBJ2-1 | TRBV20-1 | TRBD2 | NA | CSLAGVNEQFF | TGCAGCCTAGCGGGAGTCAATGAGCAGTTCTTC
TRBJ2-3 | TRBV4-2 | NA | NA | CASSQGASASTDTQYF | TGTGCCAGCAGCCAAGGGGCTAGCGCCTCCACAGATACGCAGTATTTT
TRBJ1-3 | TRBV10-1 | NA | NA | CASSPGSSGNTIYF | TGCGCCAGCAGCCCGGGGAGCTCTGGAAACACCATATATTTT
TRBJ1-2 | TRBV9 | NA | NA | CASSPGQYRRDGYTF | TGTGCCAGCAGCCCCGGACAGTACCGCCGAGATGGCTACACCTTC
TRBJ1-2 | TRBV5-1 | TRBD1 | NA | CASQQGAEGGYTF | TGCGCCAGCCAACAGGGGGCAGAGGGTGGCTACACCTTC
TRBJ2-7 | TRBV7-8 | TRBD2 | NA | CASSLARTSGGLLAYEQYF | TGTGCCAGCAGCTTAGCCAGGACTAGCGGGGGGCTTTTAGCCTACGAGCAGTACTTC
TRBJ2-1 | TRBV28 | TRBD1 | NA | CASSDPGTGYQLSYNEQFF | TGTGCCAGCAGTGACCCCGGGACAGGGTATCAGTTGTCCTACAATGAGCAGTTCTTC
TRBJ2-7 | TRBV19 | NA | NA | CASSVRGNYEQYF | TGTGCCAGTAGTGTAAGGGGAAATTACGAGCAGTACTTC
TRBJ2-5 | TRBV5-4 | NA | NA | CASSFWAGGRETQYF | TGTGCCAGCAGCTTTTGGGCTGGGGGCCGAGAGACCCAGTACTTC
TRBJ2-5 | TRBV30 | NA | NA | CAWSFKETQYF | TGTGCCTGGAGTTTTAAAGAGACCCAGTACTTC
TRBJ1-2 | TRBV6-6 | NA | NA | CASSYGFGSFDGYTF | TGTGCCAGCAGTTATGGGTTCGGGAGTTTCGATGGCTACACCTTC
TRBJ1-6 | TRBV6-5 | NA | NA | CASSYGTRDSPLHF | TGTGCCAGCAGTTACGGCACTCGGGATTCACCCCTCCACTTT
TRBJ1-4 | TRBV11-3 | TRBD1 | NA | CASSRQGDNEKLFF | TGTGCCAGCAGCCGACAGGGGGACAATGAAAAACTGTTTTTT
TRBJ2-7 | TRBV18 | TRBD2 | NA | CASSREREVHEQYF | TGTGCCAGCTCACGGGAGCGGGAGGTCCACGAGCAGTACTTC
TRBJ2-3 | TRBV5-8 | NA | NA | CASSGRQYTDTQYF | TGTGCCAGCAGCGGCCGACAGTACACAGATACGCAGTATTTT
TRBJ2-7 | TRBV7-9 | TRBD1 | NA | CASSSSGDRVPYEQYF | TGTGCCAGCAGCTCTAGTGGGGACAGGGTACCTTACGAGCAGTACTTC
TRBJ1-1 | TRBV4-1 | NA | once | CASRRAAWNTEAFF | TGCGCCAGCAGGAGGGCAGCCTGGAACACTGAAGCTTTCTTT
TRBJ2-7 | TRBV5-1 | TRBD1 | NA | CASSPTGAAEQYF | TGCGCCAGCAGTCCGACAGGGGCAGCCGAGCAGTACTTC
TRBJ2-5 | TRBV5-6 | TRBD2 | NA | CASSLARRELLRETQYF | TGTGCCAGCAGCTTGGCGAGGCGGGAGCTCCTCAGGGAGACCCAGTACTTC
TRBJ1-1 | TRBV11-2 | TRBD1 | once | CASSLSGTVFNTEAFF | TGTGCCAGCAGCTTAAGTGGGACAGTCTTTAACACTGAAGCTTTCTTT
TRBJ2-6 | TRBV5-1 | TRBD1 | NA | CASADRRTGFSGANVLTF | TGCGCCAGCGCCGACCGTCGGACAGGCTTCTCTGGGGCCAACGTCCTGACTTTC
TRBJ2-7 | TRBV4-1 | NA | once | CASSQDAGSYEQYF | TGCGCCAGCAGCCAAGATGCAGGTTCCTACGAGCAGTACTTC
TRBJ2-4 | TRBV4-1 | TRBD1 | once | CASSQPRDRANIQYF | TGCGCCAGCAGCCAACCCCGGGACAGGGCGAACATTCAGTACTTC
TRBJ2-2 | TRBV7-3 | TRBD2 | NA | CASSLGLATGELFF | TGTGCCAGCAGCTTGGGACTAGCTACCGGGGAGCTGTTTTTT
TRBJ1-1 | TRBV4-1 | NA | few | CASSQVRPMNTEAFF | TGCGCCAGCAGCCAAGTGCGTCCGATGAACACTGAAGCTTTCTTT
TRBJ1-2 | TRBV28 | NA | NA | CASSSLRGFSSYTF | TGTGCCAGCAGTTCCCTTCGGGGGTTTAGTAGCTACACCTTC
TRBJ2-1 | TRBV19 | NA | NA | CASSMSGYSYNEQFF | TGTGCCAGTAGTATGTCAGGCTACTCCTACAATGAGCAGTTCTTC
TRBJ2-7 | TRBV28 | TRBD1 | NA | CASSRTGWMGEQYF | TGTGCCAGCAGCCGGACAGGTTGGATGGGAGAGCAGTACTTC
TRBJ2-5 | TRBV5-8 | NA | NA | CASSRGAQETQYF | TGTGCCAGCAGCCGGGGGGCCCAAGAGACCCAGTACTTC
TRBJ2-7 | TRBV28 | NA | NA | CASRGLPRDEQYF | TGTGCCAGCAGGGGACTGCCTCGGGACGAGCAGTACTTC
TRBJ2-1 | TRBV15 | NA | NA | CATSREGNYNEQFF | TGTGCCACCAGCAGAGAGGGCAACTACAATGAGCAGTTCTTC
TRBJ1-2 | TRBV5-4 | TRBD1 | NA | CASSSPQGGPGNYGYTF | TGTGCCAGCAGCTCCCCACAGGGGGGTCCGGGGAACTATGGCTACACCTTC
TRBJ1-5 | TRBV7-2 | NA | NA | CASSFNSNQPQHF | TGTGCCAGCAGCTTCAATAGCAATCAGCCCCAGCATTTT
TRBJ2-2 | TRBV4-2 | NA | NA | CASSHPGGTGELFF | TGTGCCAGCAGCCATCCAGGGGGGACCGGGGAGCTGTTTTTT
TRBJ2-3 | TRBV28 | TRBD2 | NA | CASSLIRGGGGPDTQYF | TGTGCCAGCAGTTTAATCCGCGGCGGGGGAGGTCCAGATACGCAGTATTTT
TRBJ2-7 | TRBV7-9 | TRBD1 | NA | CASSHRPRGPEQYF | TGTGCCAGCAGCCACCGACCCAGGGGGCCCGAGCAGTACTTC
TRBJ2-1 | TRBV25-1 | TRBD2 | NA | CASSPGLASYNEQFF | TGTGCCAGCAGTCCGGGACTAGCCTCCTACAATGAGCAGTTCTTC
TRBJ2-5 | TRBV7-9 | NA | once | CASSSAETQYF | TGTGCCAGCTCAAGTGCGGAGACCCAGTACTTC
TRBJ1-1 | TRBV28 | NA | NA | CASSSSTQGNTEAFF | TGTGCCAGCAGTTCCTCTACACAGGGGAACACTGAAGCTTTCTTT
TRBJ2-6 | TRBV5-1 | NA | few | CASSQTGRLGSGANVLTF | TGCGCCAGCAGCCAGACAGGACGCCTGGGCTCTGGGGCCAACGTCCTGACTTTC
TRBJ1-5 | TRBV19 | TRBD1 | NA | CASSMGPGQTNQPQHF | TGTGCCAGTAGTATGGGACCGGGACAGACTAATCAGCCCCAGCATTTT
TRBJ1-6 | TRBV15 | NA | NA | CATIPGTGDNSPLHF | TGTGCCACCATCCCGGGTACGGGGGATAATTCACCCCTCCACTTT
TRBJ1-6 | TRBV18 | TRBD1 | NA | CASSPLSRGKNYYNSPLHF | TGTGCCAGCTCACCTCTGAGCAGGGGGAAAAATTATTATAATTCACCCCTCCACTTT